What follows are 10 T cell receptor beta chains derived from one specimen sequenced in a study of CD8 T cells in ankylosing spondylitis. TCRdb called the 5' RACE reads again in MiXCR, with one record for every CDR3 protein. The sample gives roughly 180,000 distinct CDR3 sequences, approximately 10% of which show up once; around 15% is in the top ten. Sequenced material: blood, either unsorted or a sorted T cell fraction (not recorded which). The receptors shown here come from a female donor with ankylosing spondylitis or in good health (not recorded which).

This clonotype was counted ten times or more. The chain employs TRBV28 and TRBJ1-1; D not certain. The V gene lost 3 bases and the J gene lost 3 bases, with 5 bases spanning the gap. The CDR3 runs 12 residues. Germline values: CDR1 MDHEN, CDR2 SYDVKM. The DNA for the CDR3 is TGTGCCAGCAGTTTCCTGCACACTGAAGCTTTCTTT. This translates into CASSFLHTEAFF.

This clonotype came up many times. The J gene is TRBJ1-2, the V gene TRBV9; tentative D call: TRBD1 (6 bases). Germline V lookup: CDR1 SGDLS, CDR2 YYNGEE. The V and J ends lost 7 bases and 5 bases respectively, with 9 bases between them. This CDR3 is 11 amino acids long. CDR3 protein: CASEGGYGYTF. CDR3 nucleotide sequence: TGTGCCAGCGAAGGGGGGTATGGCTACACCTTC.

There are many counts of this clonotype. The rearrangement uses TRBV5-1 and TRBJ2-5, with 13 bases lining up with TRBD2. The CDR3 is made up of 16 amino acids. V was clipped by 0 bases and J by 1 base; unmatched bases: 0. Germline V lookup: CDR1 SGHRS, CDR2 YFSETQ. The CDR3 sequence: CASSLGLAGGQETQYF. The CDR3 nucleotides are TGCGCCAGCAGCTTGGGACTAGCGGGGGGCCAAGAGACCCAGTACTTC. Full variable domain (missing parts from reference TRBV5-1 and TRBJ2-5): KAGVTQTPRYLIKTRGQQVTLSCSPISGHRSVSWYQQTPGQGLQFLFEYFSETQRNKGNFPGRFSGRQFSNSRSEMNVSTLELGDSALYLCASSLGLAGGQETQYFGPGTRLLVL.

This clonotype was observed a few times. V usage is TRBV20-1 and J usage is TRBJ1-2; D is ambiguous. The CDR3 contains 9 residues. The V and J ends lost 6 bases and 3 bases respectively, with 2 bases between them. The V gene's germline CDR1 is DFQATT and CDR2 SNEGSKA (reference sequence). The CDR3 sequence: CSADYGYTF. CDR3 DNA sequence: TGCAGTGCAGACTATGGCTACACCTTC.

The CDR3 sequence is CASSLGTSGSGEQFF. DNA of the CDR3: TGCGCCAGCAGCCTTGGTACTAGCGGGAGTGGGGAGCAGTTCTTC. V gene TRBV4-3 combines with J gene TRBJ2-1; 11 bases map to TRBD2. Losses at the gene ends were 4 bases for V and 10 bases for J; bases not matched to a gene: 9. Germline values: CDR1 LGHNA, CDR2 YSLEER. The CDR3 consists of 15 residues.

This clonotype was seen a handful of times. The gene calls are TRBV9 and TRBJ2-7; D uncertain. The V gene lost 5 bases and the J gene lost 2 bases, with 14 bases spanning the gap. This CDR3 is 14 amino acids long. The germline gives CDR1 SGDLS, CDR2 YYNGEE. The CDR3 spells CASSPMRIPYEQYF. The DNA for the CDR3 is TGTGCCAGCAGTCCCATGAGGATCCCCTACGAGCAGTACTTC.

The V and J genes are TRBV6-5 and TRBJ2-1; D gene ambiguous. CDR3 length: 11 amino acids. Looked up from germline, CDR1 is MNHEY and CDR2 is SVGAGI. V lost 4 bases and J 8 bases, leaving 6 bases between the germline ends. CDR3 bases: TGTGCCAGCAGTTCCCAAGATGAGCAGTTCTTC. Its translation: CASSSQDEQFF.

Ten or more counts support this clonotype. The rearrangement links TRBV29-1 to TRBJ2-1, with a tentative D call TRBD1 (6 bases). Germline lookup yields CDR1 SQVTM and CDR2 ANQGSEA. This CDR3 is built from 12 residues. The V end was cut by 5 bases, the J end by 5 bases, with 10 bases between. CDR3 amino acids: CSVWDNHNEQFF. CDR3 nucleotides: TGCAGCGTTTGGGACAATCACAATGAGCAGTTCTTC.

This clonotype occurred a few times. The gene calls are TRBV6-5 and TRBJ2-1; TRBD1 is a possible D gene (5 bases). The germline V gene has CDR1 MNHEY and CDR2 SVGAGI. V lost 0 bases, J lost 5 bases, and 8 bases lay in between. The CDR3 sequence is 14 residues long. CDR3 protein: CASSYSIGDNEQFF. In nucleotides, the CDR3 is TGTGCCAGCAGTTACTCGATAGGGGACAATGAGCAGTTCTTC.

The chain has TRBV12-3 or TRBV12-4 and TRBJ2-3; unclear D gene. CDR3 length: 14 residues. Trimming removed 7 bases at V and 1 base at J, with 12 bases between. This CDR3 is CASTNSPRTDTQYF. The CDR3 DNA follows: TGTGCCAGCACCAACTCCCCCCGCACAGATACGCAGTATTTT.